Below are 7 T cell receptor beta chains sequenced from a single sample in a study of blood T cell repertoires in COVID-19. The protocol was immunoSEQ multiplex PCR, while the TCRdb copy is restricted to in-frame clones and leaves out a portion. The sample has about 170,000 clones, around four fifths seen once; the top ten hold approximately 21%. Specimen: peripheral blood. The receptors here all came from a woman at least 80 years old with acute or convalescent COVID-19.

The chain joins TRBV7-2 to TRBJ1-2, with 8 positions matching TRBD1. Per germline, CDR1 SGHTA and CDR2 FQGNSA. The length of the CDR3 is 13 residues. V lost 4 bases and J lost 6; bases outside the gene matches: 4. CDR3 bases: TGTGCCAGCAGCTCCAGGGGGCTGGATGGCTACACCTTC. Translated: CASSSRGLDGYTF.

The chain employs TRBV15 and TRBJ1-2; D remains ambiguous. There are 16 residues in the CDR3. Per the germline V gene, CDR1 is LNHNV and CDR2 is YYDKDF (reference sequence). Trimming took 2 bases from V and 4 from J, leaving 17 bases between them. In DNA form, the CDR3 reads TGTGCCACCAGCAGACCTTCTCCGGGCACTAGCTATGGCTACACCTTC. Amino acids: CATSRPSPGTSYGYTF.

In nucleotides, the CDR3 is TGTGCCAGCAGTTACTCAGGCGGCAAGAATGAAAAACTGTTTTTT. It encodes CASSYSGGKNEKLFF. The chain joins TRBV6-5 to TRBJ1-4; D not resolved. The CDR3 covers 15 residues. From germline, CDR1 is MNHEY and CDR2 SVGAGI. The ends were cut back, 0 bases at V and 5 bases at J, with 10 bases in the middle.

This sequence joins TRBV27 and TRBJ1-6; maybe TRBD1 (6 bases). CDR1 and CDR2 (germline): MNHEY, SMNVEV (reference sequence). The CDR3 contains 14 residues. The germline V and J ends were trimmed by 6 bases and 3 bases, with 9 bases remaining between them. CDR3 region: CASREQGYNSPLHF. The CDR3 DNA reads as TGTGCCAGCAGGGAACAGGGCTATAATTCACCCCTCCACTTT.

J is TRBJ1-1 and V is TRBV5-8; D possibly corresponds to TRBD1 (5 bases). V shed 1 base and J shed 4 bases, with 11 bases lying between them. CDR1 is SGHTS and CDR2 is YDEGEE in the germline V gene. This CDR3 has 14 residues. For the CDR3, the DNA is TGTGCCAGCAGCTTGCAGGGTCGTGGCACTGAAGCTTTCTTT. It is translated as CASSLQGRGTEAFF.

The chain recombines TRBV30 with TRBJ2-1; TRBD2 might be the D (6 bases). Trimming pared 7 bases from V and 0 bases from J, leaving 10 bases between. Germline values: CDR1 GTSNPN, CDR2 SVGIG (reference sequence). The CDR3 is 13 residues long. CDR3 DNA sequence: TGTGCCTTTCAGGGAGGCTCCTACAATGAGCAGTTCTTC. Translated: CAFQGGSYNEQFF.

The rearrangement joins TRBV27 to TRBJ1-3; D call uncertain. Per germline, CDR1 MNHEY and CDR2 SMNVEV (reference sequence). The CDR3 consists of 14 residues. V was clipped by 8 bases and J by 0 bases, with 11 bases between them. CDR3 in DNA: TGTGCCAGCCGAGGGTCAGCCTCTGGAAACACCATATATTTT. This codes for CASRGSASGNTIYF.